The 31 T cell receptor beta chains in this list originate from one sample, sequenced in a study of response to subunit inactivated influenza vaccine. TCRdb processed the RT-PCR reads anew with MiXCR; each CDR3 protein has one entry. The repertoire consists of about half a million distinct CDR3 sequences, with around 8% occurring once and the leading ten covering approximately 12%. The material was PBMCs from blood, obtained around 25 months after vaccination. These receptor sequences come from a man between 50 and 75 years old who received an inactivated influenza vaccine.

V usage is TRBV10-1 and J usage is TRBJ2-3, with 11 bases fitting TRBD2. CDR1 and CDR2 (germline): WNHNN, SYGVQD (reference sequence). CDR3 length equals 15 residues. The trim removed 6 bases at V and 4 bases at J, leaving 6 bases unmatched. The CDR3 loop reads CASSLSTSGADTQYF. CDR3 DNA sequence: TGCGCCAGCAGCCTTTCGACTAGCGGGGCAGATACGCAGTATTTT.

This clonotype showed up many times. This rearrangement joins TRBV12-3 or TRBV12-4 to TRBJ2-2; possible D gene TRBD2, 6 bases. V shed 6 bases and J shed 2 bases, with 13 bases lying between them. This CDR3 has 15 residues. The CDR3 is CASSLPAGNTGELFF. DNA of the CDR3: TGTGCCAGCAGCCTCCCCGCGGGAAACACCGGGGAGCTGTTTTTT.

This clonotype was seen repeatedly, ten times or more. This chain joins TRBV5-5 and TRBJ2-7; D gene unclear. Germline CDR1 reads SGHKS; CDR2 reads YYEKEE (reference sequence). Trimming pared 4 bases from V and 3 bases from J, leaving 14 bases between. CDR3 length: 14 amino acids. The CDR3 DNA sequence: TGTGCCAGCAGCAAATCCACCATGGACTACGAGCAGTACTTC. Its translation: CASSKSTMDYEQYF.

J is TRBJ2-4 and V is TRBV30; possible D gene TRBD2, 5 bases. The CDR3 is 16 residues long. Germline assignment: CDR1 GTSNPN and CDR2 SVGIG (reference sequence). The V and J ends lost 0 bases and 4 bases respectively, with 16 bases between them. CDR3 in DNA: TGTGCCTGGAGTGTATACGGGGTTCCCCATAAAAACATTCAGTACTTC. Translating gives CAWSVYGVPHKNIQYF.

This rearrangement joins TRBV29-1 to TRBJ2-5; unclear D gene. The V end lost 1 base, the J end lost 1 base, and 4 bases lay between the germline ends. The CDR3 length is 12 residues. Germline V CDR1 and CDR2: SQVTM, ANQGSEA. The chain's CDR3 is CSVEVIQETQYF. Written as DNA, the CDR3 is TGCAGCGTTGAAGTCATCCAAGAGACCCAGTACTTC.

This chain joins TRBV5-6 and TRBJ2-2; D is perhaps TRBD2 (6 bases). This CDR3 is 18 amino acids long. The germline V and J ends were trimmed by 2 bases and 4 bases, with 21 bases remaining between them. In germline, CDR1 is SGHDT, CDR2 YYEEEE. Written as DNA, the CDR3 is TGTGCCAGCAGCTTATTTAGGTGGGAGGCCCGCTTCACCGGGGAGCTGTTTTTT. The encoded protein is CASSLFRWEARFTGELFF.

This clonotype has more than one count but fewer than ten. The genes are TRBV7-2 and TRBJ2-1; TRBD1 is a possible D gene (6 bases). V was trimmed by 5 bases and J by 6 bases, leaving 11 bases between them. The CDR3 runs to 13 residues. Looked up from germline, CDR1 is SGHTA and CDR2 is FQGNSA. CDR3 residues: CASSLGQSNEQFF. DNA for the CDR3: TGTGCCAGCAGCCTGGGACAAAGCAATGAGCAGTTCTTC.

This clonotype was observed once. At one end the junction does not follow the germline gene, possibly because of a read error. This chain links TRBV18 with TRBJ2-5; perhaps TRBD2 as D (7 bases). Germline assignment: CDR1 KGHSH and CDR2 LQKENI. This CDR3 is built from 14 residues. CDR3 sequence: CSSSPRGGGETQYF. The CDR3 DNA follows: TGTTCCAGCTCACCACGCGGGGGCGGGGAGACCCAGTACTTC.

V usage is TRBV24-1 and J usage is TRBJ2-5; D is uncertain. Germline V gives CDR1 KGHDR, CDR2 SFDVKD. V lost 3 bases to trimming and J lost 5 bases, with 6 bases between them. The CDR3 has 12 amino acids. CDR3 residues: CATSDNLETQYF. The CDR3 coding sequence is TGTGCCACCAGTGATAACCTGGAGACCCAGTACTTC.

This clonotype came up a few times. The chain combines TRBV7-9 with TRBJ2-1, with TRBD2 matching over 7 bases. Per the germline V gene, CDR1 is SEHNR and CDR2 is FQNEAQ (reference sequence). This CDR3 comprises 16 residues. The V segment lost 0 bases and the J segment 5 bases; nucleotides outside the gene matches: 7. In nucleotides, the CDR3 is TGTGCCAGCAGCTTAGCGCGCCTAGCGGAAAACAATGAGCAGTTCTTC. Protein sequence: CASSLARLAENNEQFF.

The chain's CDR3 is CASSYSDSYNEQFF. CDR3 in DNA: TGTGCCAGCAGTTACTCGGACAGCTACAATGAGCAGTTCTTC. This chain joins TRBV6-2 or TRBV6-3 and TRBJ2-1, with D possibly matching TRBD1 (6 bases). The CDR3 extends over 14 amino acids. Trimming shortened V by 0 bases and J by 3 bases, and 6 bases separated the two germline ends. The V gene's germline CDR1 is MNHEY and CDR2 SVGEGT.

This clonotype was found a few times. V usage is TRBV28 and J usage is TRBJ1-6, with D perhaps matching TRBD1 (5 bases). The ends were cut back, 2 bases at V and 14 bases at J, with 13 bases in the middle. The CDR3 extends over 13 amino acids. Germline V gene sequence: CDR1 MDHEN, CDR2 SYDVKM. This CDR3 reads CASSLVRQLTLHF. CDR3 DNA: TGTGCCAGCAGTTTAGTTCGACAGTTAACCCTCCACTTT.

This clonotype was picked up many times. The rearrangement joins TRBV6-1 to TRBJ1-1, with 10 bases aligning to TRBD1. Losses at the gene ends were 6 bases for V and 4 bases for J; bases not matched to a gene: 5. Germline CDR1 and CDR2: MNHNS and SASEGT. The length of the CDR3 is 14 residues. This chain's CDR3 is CASRGTGVSTEAFF. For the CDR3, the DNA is TGTGCCAGCAGGGGGACAGGGGTGAGCACTGAAGCTTTCTTT.

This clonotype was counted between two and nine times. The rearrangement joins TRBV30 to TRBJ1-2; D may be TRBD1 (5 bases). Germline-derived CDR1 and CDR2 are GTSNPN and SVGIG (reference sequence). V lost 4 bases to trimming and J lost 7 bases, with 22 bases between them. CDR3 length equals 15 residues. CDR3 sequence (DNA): TGTGCCTGGACATCACGAGGAGGGGCCAGAGGTGGCTACACCTTC. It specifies CAWTSRGGARGGYTF.

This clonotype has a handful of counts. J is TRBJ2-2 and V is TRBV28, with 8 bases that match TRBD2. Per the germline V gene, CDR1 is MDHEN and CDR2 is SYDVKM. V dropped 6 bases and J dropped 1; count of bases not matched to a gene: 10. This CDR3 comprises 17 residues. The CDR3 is CASRPWRTSGNTGELFF. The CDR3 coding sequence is TGTGCCAGCAGACCTTGGAGAACTAGCGGGAACACCGGGGAGCTGTTTTTT.

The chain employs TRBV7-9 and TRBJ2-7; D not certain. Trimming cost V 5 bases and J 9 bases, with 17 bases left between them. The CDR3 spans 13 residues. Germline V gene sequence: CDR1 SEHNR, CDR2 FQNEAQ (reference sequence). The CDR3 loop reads CASSPGPPLRQYF. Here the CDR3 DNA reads TGTGCCAGCAGCCCCGGACCCCCACTAAGGCAGTACTTC.

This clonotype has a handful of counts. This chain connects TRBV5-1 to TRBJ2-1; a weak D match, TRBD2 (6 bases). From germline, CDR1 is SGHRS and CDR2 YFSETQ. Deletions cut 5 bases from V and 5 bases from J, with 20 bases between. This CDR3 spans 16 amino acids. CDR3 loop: CASSSSTGDHHNEQFF. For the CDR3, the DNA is TGCGCCAGCAGTTCCAGCACGGGGGACCACCACAATGAGCAGTTCTTC.

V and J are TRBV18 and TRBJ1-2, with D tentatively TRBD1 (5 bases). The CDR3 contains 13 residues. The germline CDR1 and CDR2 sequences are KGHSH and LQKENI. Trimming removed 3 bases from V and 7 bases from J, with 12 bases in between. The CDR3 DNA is TGTGCCAGCTCACCGACAGAGACCACTGGCTACACCTTC. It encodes CASSPTETTGYTF. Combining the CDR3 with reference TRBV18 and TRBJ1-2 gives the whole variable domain NAGVMQNPRHLVRRRGQEARLRCSPMKGHSHVYWYRQLPEEGLKFMVYLQKENIIDESGMPKERFSAEFPKEGPSILRIQQVVRGDSAAYFCASSPTETTGYTFGSGTRLTVV.

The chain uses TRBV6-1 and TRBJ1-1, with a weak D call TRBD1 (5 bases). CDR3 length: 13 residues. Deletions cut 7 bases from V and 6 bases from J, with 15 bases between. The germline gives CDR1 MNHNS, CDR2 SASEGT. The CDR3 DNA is TGTGCCAGCAATCAAGGGGTTTTCGCTGAAGCTTTCTTT. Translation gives CASNQGVFAEAFF.

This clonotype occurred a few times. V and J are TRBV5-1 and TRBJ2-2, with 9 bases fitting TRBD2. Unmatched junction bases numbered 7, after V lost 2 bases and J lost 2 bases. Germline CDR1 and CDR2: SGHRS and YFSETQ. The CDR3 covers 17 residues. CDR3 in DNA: TGCGCCAGCAGCTTAAGGGAGCGGGGGGCCAACACCGGGGAGCTGTTTTTT. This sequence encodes CASSLRERGANTGELFF.

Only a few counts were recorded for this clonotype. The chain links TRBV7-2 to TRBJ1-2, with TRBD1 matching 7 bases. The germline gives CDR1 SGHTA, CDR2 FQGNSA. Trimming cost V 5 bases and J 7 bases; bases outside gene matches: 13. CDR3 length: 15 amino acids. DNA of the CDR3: TGTGCCAGCAGCCCCCCGACAGGGAATACGGGTGGCTACACCTTC. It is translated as CASSPPTGNTGGYTF.

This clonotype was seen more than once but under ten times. This CDR3 is CASSGQGASTGELFF. The DNA for the CDR3 is TGTGCCAGCAGCGGACAGGGGGCGAGTACCGGGGAGCTGTTTTTT. The chain uses TRBV7-9 and TRBJ2-2; TRBD1 matches at 11 bases. The junction had 4 bases not matched to a gene; V was cut back by 5 bases and J by 5 bases. Germline values: CDR1 SEHNR, CDR2 FQNEAQ (reference sequence). CDR3 length: 15 residues.

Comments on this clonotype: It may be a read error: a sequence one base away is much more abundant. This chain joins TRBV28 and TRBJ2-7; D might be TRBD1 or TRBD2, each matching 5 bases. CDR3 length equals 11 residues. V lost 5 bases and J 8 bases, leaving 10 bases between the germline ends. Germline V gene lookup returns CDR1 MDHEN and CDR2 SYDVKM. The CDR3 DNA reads TGTGCCAGCAGTCAAGGGACGCAGCAGTACTTC. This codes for CASSQGTQQYF.

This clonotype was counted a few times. CDR3 nucleotides: TGTGCCACCAGTCACGGCCGAAACTATGGCTACACCTTC. It specifies CATSHGRNYGYTF. This rearrangement joins TRBV24-1 to TRBJ1-2; D is undetermined. V lost 6 bases and J lost 2, with 9 bases in between. Germline-derived CDR1 and CDR2 are KGHDR and SFDVKD. This CDR3 comprises 13 residues.

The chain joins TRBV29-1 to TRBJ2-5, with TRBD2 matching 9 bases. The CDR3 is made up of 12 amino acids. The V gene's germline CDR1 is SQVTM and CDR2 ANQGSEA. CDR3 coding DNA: TGCGCCGGAGGGCGGGAGGGAGAGACCCAGTACTTC. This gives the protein CAGGREGETQYF.

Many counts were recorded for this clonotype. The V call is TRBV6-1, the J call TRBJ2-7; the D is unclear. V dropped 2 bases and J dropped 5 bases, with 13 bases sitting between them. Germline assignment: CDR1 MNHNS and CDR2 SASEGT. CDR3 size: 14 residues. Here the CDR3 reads CASSERGPVDEQYF. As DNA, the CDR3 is TGTGCCAGCAGTGAAAGAGGACCGGTGGACGAGCAGTACTTC.

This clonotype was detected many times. The CDR3 DNA reads as TGCGCCAGCAAAGACGCGAGGTGGGATACTGGAAAACTGTTTTTT. Translating gives CASKDARWDTGKLFF. The chain couples TRBV4-3 to TRBJ1-4, with D hard to call. Germline loops: CDR1 LGHNA, CDR2 YSLEER. The CDR3 extends over 15 amino acids. Trimming removed 7 bases from V and 10 bases from J, with 22 bases in between.

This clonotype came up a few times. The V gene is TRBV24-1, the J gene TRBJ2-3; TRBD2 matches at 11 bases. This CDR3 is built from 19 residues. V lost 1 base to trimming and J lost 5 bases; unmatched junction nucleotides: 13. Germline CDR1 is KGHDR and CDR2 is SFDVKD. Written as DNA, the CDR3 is TGTGCCACCAGTGATTTTGGTAGCGGGAGGGCCGGAGATCTAGATACGCAGTATTTT. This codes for CATSDFGSGRAGDLDTQYF.

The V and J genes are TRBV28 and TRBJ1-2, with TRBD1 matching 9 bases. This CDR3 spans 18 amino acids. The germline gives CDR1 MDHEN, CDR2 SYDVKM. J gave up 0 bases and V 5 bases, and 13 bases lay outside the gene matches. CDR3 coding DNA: TGTGCCAGCAGTACAGATACCGAGGGACAGGGAGCTAACTATGGCTACACCTTC. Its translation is CASSTDTEGQGANYGYTF.

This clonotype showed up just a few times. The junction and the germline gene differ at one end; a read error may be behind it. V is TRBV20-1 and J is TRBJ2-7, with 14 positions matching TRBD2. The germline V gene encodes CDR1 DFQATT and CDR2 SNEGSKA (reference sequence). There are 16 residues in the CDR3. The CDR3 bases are TGCGGTGCTTCCGGGACTAGCGGGAGTTCCGGGTTGGAGCAGTACTTC. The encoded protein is CGASGTSGSSGLEQYF.

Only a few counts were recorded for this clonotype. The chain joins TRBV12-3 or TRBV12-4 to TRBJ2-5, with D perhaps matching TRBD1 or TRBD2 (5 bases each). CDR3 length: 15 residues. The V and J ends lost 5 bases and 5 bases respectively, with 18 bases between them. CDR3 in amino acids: CASSPGTARRETQYF. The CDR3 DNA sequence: TGTGCCAGCAGTCCGGGGACGGCCCGAAGGGAGACCCAGTACTTC.